This TCR beta chain was captured by sequencing in a study of blood T cell repertoires in COVID-19. For the study at large: Samples taken during acute and convalescent COVID-19 were collected in the United States, Italy and Spain.

Recruited during active infection, patients (from Seattle) were subsequently followed longitudinally. Sequencing used immunoSEQ multiplex PCR; TCRdb keeps in-frame clones, though not all of them. The sample lists 150,000 to 200,000 clones, around 87% occurring once. This clone showed up just once. Sequencing input: peripheral blood. The receptor's source is a woman in her seventies with COVID-19, enrolled during active disease.

The CDR3 sequence is CASMGTGGLRREQYF. In DNA, the CDR3 is TGCGCCAGCATGGGGACAGGGGGCCTCCGGAGGGAGCAGTACTTC. The chain joins TRBV5-1 to TRBJ2-7, with TRBD1 matching over 12 bases. CDR1 and CDR2 (germline): SGHRS, YFSETQ. Unmatched junction bases numbered 11, after V lost 6 bases and J lost 7 bases. There are 15 residues in the CDR3.